One sample yielded the 18 T cell receptor delta chains listed below, sequenced in a study of gamma-delta T cells after stem cell transplantation. TCRdb re-called clones from the RT-PCR reads via CATT. The sample has about 3,000 delta-chain clones, roughly 9% seen once. The sequenced material came from gamma-delta T cells. The receptors were sampled from a human donor. It is not recorded whose cells these are; they may come from a transplant donor.

This clone is judged large. The same CDR3 also results from other DNA sequences found in this sample. V gene TRDV2 combines with J gene TRDJ1, with 13 bases fitting TRDD3. The germline gives CDR1 GEAIGNYY, CDR2 EKD. The ends lost 2 bases at V and 4 bases at J; junction bases unmatched: 12. The CDR3 is 18 amino acids. CDR3 DNA sequence: TGTGCCTGTGACAGATTCAACTGGGGGATACGTGCTCACGATAAACTCATCTTT. It is translated as CACDRFNWGIRAHDKLIF.

This clone came up a few times. Translating this DNA gives a protein that differs at residue 6 from the TCRdb one, which belongs to a much larger clone; a read error is likely, and the protein shown is this translation. The rearrangement links TRDV1 to TRDJ1; 11 bases align to TRDD3. The CDR3 has 18 residues. The germline gives CDR1 TSWWSYY, CDR2 QGS. J gave up 3 bases and V 2 bases, and 11 bases lay outside the gene matches. CDR3 sequence (DNA): TGTGCTCTTGGGGAAAATTGTGGGGGATACGAGAGGTCCGATAAACTCATCTTT. The encoded protein is CALGENCGGYERSDKLIF.

The sample holds a few counts of this clone. Given a far larger clone just one base away, this is likely a sequencing read error. This CDR3 is also generated by other DNA sequences in the sample. The chain combines TRDV2 with TRDJ1; TRDD3 matches 13 bases. CDR3 length: 19 amino acids. Per the germline V gene, CDR1 is GEAIGNYY and CDR2 is EKD. CDR3 bases: TGTGCCTGCGACACCGTCTTGAACTGGGGGATACGGGACACCGATAAACTCATCTTT. Residues: CACDTVLNWGIRDTDKLIF.

This clone rates as medium-sized. A read error may be the cause here, since a much bigger clone is one base away. Other DNA sequences in the sample encode the same CDR3. This sequence joins TRDV2 and TRDJ3, with 13 bases aligning to TRDD3. The CDR3 runs 20 residues. Germline assignment: CDR1 GEAIGNYY and CDR2 EKD. The CDR3 DNA sequence: TGTGCCTGTGACACCCTGGTTACTGGGGGATACGGGTGGGACACCCGACAGATGTTCTTC. Translated, it gives CACDTLVTGGYGWDTRQMFF.

Judged by abundance, this clone is large. This CDR3 is CACEGLLGDMGTDKLIF. In DNA, the CDR3 is TGTGCCTGTGAGGGACTACTGGGGGATATGGGGACCGATAAACTCATCTTT. The V gene is TRDV2, the J gene TRDJ1, with 11 bases aligning to TRDD3. CDR3 length: 17 amino acids. Losses at the gene ends were 4 bases for V and 2 bases for J; bases not matched to a gene: 11. Germline CDR1 and CDR2: GEAIGNYY and EKD.

Details on this clone: The protein TCRdb gives is from a much larger clone and does not agree with this DNA's translation at residue 16, likely a read error; the protein shown here comes from the DNA. The chain is built from TRDV2 and TRDJ3; 7 positions agree with TRDD3. There are 18 residues in the CDR3. Germline CDR1 GEAIGNYY, CDR2 EKD. CDR3 in amino acids: CACDTVLGMAWDTRQTFF. The DNA of the CDR3 is TGTGCCTGTGACACCGTACTGGGGATGGCCTGGGACACCCGACAGACGTTTTTC.

This clone was counted only a few times. A far larger clone lies a single base away; this is likely a read error. This specimen includes other DNA sequences encoding the same CDR3. The chain links TRDV2 to TRDJ3, with 9 nucleotides matching TRDD3. The CDR3 totals 17 residues. CDR1 is GEAIGNYY and CDR2 is EKD in the germline V gene. V dropped 4 bases and J dropped 0; count of bases not matched to a gene: 3. The CDR3 sequence: CACDVLGDSWDTRQMFF. The CDR3 nucleotides read TGTGCCTGTGATGTACTGGGGGACTCCTGGGACACCCGACAGATGTTTTTC.

The chain combines TRDV1 with TRDJ1; no reliable D call. V gave up 2 bases and J gave up 3 bases, with 25 bases separating them. Germline CDR1 is TSWWSYY and CDR2 is QGS. The CDR3 extends over 19 amino acids. In DNA form, the CDR3 reads TGTGCTCTTGGGGAAGAGAGGGCTTCGGGACTGCTGACGGCCGATAAACTCATCTTT. Protein: CALGEERASGLLTADKLIF.

This clone was observed a few times. A far bigger clonotype differs at one base, so this is likely a read error. The chain combines TRDV2 with TRDJ3; 8 positions agree with TRDD3. The length of the CDR3 is 21 residues. Germline trimming cut 3 bases from V and 0 bases from J; bases unmatched to any gene: 15. In germline, CDR1 is GEAIGNYY, CDR2 EKD. The DNA of the CDR3 is TGTGCCTGTGACGCGAGGTACCGGGATACGGTAGCCTCCTGGGACACCCGACAGATGTTTTTC. Translated: CACDARYRDTVASWDTRQMFF.

This clone rates as medium-sized. The chain employs TRDV1 and TRDJ1; 7 positions agree with TRDD3. V shed 5 bases and J 0 bases; nucleotides not matched to a gene: 18. The CDR3 covers 19 residues. Germline CDR1 and CDR2: TSWWSYY and QGS. CDR3 in amino acids: CALGPYDSTGDLDTDKLIF. Written as DNA, the CDR3 is TGTGCTCTTGGGCCCTACGATAGTACTGGGGACCTTGACACCGATAAACTCATCTTT.

By sample share, this clone is medium-sized (0.01 to 0.1%). The chain carries TRDV2 and TRDJ1; D perhaps matches TRDD3 (6 bases). The CDR3 covers 15 residues. V shed 3 bases and J shed 0 bases, with 13 bases lying between them. The germline gives CDR1 GEAIGNYY, CDR2 EKD. The CDR3 sequence is CACDRGRHYTDKLIF. CDR3 bases: TGTGCCTGTGACCGGGGGAGACACTACACCGATAAACTCATCTTT.

This clone counts as medium-sized. This sequence joins TRDV2 and TRDJ1; no firm D call. Germline loops: CDR1 GEAIGNYY, CDR2 EKD. V gave up 1 base and J gave up 4 bases, with 12 bases separating them. This CDR3 spans 14 amino acids. The CDR3 is CACDTSSGCDKLIF. CDR3 in DNA: TGTGCCTGTGACACAAGTAGTGGATGCGATAAACTCATCTTT.

This clone has a handful of counts. A far larger clone is off by one base, so a read error is likely. The V call is TRDV2, the J call TRDJ3; TRDD3 is a possible D gene (6 bases). Trimming shortened V by 0 bases and J by 0 bases, and 14 bases separated the two germline ends. The CDR3 runs 19 residues. Germline V CDR1 and CDR2: GEAIGNYY, EKD. The CDR3 loop reads CACDTVLGQGSWDTRQMFF. CDR3 sequence (DNA): TGTGCCTGTGACACCGTACTGGGCCAGGGCTCCTGGGACACCCGACAGATGTTTTTC.

The rearrangement links TRDV2 to TRDJ2, with 12 bases that match TRDD3. The CDR3 contains 16 residues. Germline CDR1 is GEAIGNYY and CDR2 is EKD. Trimming took 3 bases from V and 6 from J; bases not matched to a gene: 7. The CDR3 sequence: CACDVLGDTGAAQLFF. Written as DNA, the CDR3 is TGTGCCTGTGACGTACTGGGGGATACAGGGGCAGCACAACTCTTCTTT.

This clone has more than one count but fewer than ten. With only one base between it and a far larger clone, this is likely a read error. This sequence joins TRDV2 and TRDJ3; 11 positions match TRDD3. CDR1 and CDR2 (germline): GEAIGNYY, EKD. This CDR3 contains 19 residues. CDR3 in amino acids: CACGTVLGDSSWDTRQMFF. In DNA form, the CDR3 reads TGTGCCTGTGGCACCGTACTGGGGGATAGCTCCTGGGACACCCGACAGATGTTTTTC.

Turning to this clone: This may be a read error: a much more frequent sequence differs by one nucleotide. This sample also contains other DNA sequences that code for the same CDR3. As DNA, the CDR3 is TGTGCCTGCGACGTACTGGGGGCCAGCTCCTGGGACACCCGACAGATGTTTTTC. Translating it yields CACDVLGASSWDTRQMFF. J is TRDJ3 and V is TRDV2; 8 nucleotides agree with TRDD3. Germline values: CDR1 GEAIGNYY, CDR2 EKD. This CDR3 comprises 18 residues. The V and J ends lost 7 bases and 0 bases, in that order; junction bases with no gene match: 10.

The genes are TRAV29/DV5 and TRDJ1; tentatively, D is TRDD3 (5 bases). V was pared by 2 bases and J by 1 base, with 30 bases between. Per the germline V gene, CDR1 is NSMFDY and CDR2 is ISSIKDK. The CDR3 loop spans 20 amino acids. The CDR3 sequence is CAARELVEVGTPHATDKLIF. CDR3 coding DNA: TGTGCAGCAAGGGAGCTCGTCGAGGTGGGGACCCCCCATGCCACCGATAAACTCATCTTT.

This clone has just a few counts. A read error may be the cause here, since a much bigger clone is one base away. Other DNA sequences in the same sample also yield this CDR3. The rearrangement joins TRDV1 to TRDJ1; D possibly corresponds to TRDD2 (8 bases). Germline V gives CDR1 TSWWSYY, CDR2 QGS. The CDR3 is made up of 26 amino acids. Trimming pared 2 bases from V and 0 bases from J, leaving 43 bases between. The CDR3 reads CALGESFLWNRSLTGAPTGYTDKLIF. In DNA form, the CDR3 reads TGTGCTCTTGGGGAATCCTTCCTATGGAACCGCTCACTTACTGGGGCCCCAACGGGGTACACCGATAAACTCATCTTT.